The clone carrying this T cell receptor beta chain was seen more than once but under ten times. What it recognizes is unknown. The sequenced template was cDNA made from the entire isolated RNA. Reads from naive, central memory and regulatory T cell samples averaged about 3.8 million. This table comes from immunoSEQ multiplex PCR, and its TCRdb copy is limited to in-frame clones, with some not included. The data show some 220,000 clones, with under 13% seen just once and approximately 1.5% held by the top ten. Sorting gave populations that all exceeded 95% purity. The data belong to a study of beta chain features in type 1 diabetes. Study at large: Sorted cell examination encompassed approximately 98,000,000 cells across all samples. Overall study results and limits: Shorter TCRB CDR3s, moderately but significantly so, marked every one of the four CD4+ subsets in Type 1 diabetes patients.

This CDR3 has 16 residues. The gene calls are TRBV21-1 and TRBJ2-3; TRBD1 is the table's D call, not checked against the DNA. TRBV21-1 is labeled a pseudogene. The sample was central memory CD4+ T cells from blood. This sequence was found in a man between 18 and 35 years old in good health. The CDR3 loop reads CASSSRDRSYTDTQYF. The CDR3 region has the DNA TGTGCCAGCAGCTCCCGGGACAGATCCTACACAGATACGCAGTATTTT.